One T cell receptor (beta chain) is described in this entry. This sample stems from a study of OX40 agonist ivuxolimab in advanced cancers. Study overall: Six ivuxolimab dose levels, 0.01 to 10 mg/kg, were given intravenously every 2 weeks.

CDR3 length equals 14 residues. Trimming pared 11 bases from V and 1 base from J, leaving 14 bases between. Germline lookup yields CDR1 SGHTA and CDR2 FQGNSA. Assay used: immunoSEQ multiplex PCR; TCRdb lists only in-frame clones, some missing. The sample includes about 80,000 clones, more than 80% of them seen just once. The chain uses TRBV7-2 and TRBJ2-2, with D possibly being TRBD2 (6 bases). The material sequenced was CD4+ or CD8+ T cells sorted from blood, taken in a trial of the OX40 agonist ivuxolimab. The origin of this receptor is an adult with an advanced solid tumor such as melanoma, head and neck, liver or kidney cancer. CDR3 protein: CAGRWQGNTGELFF. CDR3 DNA: TGTGCCGGGAGGTGGCAGGGGAACACCGGGGAGCTGTTTTTT.